This entry lists 22 T cell receptor beta chains sequenced from one sample in a study of identical twins. TCRdb ran MiXCR on the 5' RACE reads and lists one entry per CDR3 protein. The data contain fewer than 650,000 distinct CDR3 sequences, more than 9% of them seen just once; the ten biggest clones take up under 3.5%. These data are also associated with another study on yellow fever vaccine responses in identical twins.

The sequenced material came from PBMCs. The receptors come from a woman younger than 30 in good health.

This clonotype occurred many times. The genes are TRBV2 and TRBJ2-7; weak D call: TRBD1 (6 bases). The CDR3 length is 14 residues. The germline V gene has CDR1 SNHLY and CDR2 FYNNEI. V shed 6 bases and J shed 2 bases, with 14 bases lying between them. CDR3 DNA sequence: TGTGCCAGCAGGACGCCCCAGGGGACCTACGAGCAGTACTTC. Translated, it gives CASRTPQGTYEQYF.

This clonotype was recorded once. The chain has TRBV12-3 or TRBV12-4 and TRBJ2-7, with a possible D match to TRBD2 (6 bases). This CDR3 comprises 16 residues. The germline V and J ends were trimmed by 3 bases and 4 bases, with 19 bases remaining between them. CDR3 bases: TGTGCCAGCAGTTTCTCAACTAGCAGGAGGGGATACGAGCAGTACTTC. Its translation: CASSFSTSRRGYEQYF.

The chain employs TRBV9 and TRBJ1-1, with a tentative D call TRBD1 (5 bases). CDR1 is SGDLS, CDR2 YYNGEE, per germline. V was shortened by 0 bases and J by 10 bases, with 13 bases between the two germline ends. The CDR3 totals 13 residues. DNA of the CDR3: TGTGCCAGCAGCGTAGATGGCGCGGGGGGAGCTTTCTTT. Protein: CASSVDGAGGAFF.

This clonotype came up a few times. The chain recombines TRBV6-5 with TRBJ2-7, with TRBD1 identical over 9 bases. This CDR3 has 15 residues. J lost 5 bases, V lost 2 bases, and 7 bases had no gene match. CDR1 is MNHEY, CDR2 SVGAGI, per germline. CDR3 DNA sequence: TGTGCCAGCAGTTACATTCGACAGGGGGGCAACGAGCAGTACTTC. It encodes CASSYIRQGGNEQYF.

This clonotype turned up a few times. The V call is TRBV6-1, the J call TRBJ2-1; D is tentatively TRBD1 or TRBD2 (6 bases each). CDR3 length: 16 residues. Trimming left V 2 bases short and J 2 bases short, with 13 bases between. Per the germline V gene, CDR1 is MNHNS and CDR2 is SASEGT. This CDR3 reads CASSETPGEAYNEQFF. CDR3 coding DNA: TGTGCCAGCAGTGAAACCCCAGGGGAGGCCTACAATGAGCAGTTCTTC.

This clonotype has more than one count but fewer than ten. The chain has TRBV3-1 and TRBJ1-2; weak D call: TRBD1 (5 bases). In germline, CDR1 is LGHDT, CDR2 YNNKEL (reference sequence). Trimming stripped 6 bases from V and 6 bases from J, with 14 bases between. This CDR3 region has 13 residues. CDR3 amino acids: CASSSSGNNGYTF. CDR3 sequence (DNA): TGTGCCAGCAGTTCCTCAGGGAACAATGGCTACACCTTC.

This rearrangement joins TRBV20-1 to TRBJ2-1; TRBD1 aligns across 7 bases. Germline V gene data show CDR1 as DFQATT and CDR2 as SNEGSKA (reference sequence). The CDR3 runs to 13 residues. Losses at the gene ends were 4 bases for V and 3 bases for J; bases not matched to a gene: 3. The CDR3 here is CSANGDSYNEQFF. The CDR3 bases are TGCAGTGCTAACGGGGACAGCTACAATGAGCAGTTCTTC.

This chain links TRBV5-1 with TRBJ1-6; 8 bases align to TRBD1. The CDR3 loop spans 17 amino acids. From germline, CDR1 is SGHRS and CDR2 YFSETQ. V shed 4 bases, J shed 0 bases, and the junction held 6 bases outside the gene matches. The CDR3: CASSAGQAFSYNSPLHF. The CDR3 region has the DNA TGCGCCAGCAGCGCGGGACAGGCCTTCTCCTATAATTCACCCCTCCACTTT.

This clonotype was observed many times. This chain uses TRBV20-1 with TRBJ2-7, with D perhaps TRBD1 (5 bases). The CDR3 runs to 12 residues. Germline lookup yields CDR1 DFQATT and CDR2 SNEGSKA (reference sequence). V gave up 3 bases and J gave up 4 bases, with 10 bases separating them. This CDR3 reads CSARPTAYEQYF. In DNA form, the CDR3 reads TGCAGTGCTAGGCCGACAGCGTACGAGCAGTACTTC.

This clonotype was seen repeatedly, ten times or more. The rearrangement links TRBV12-3 or TRBV12-4 to TRBJ1-1, with D possibly being TRBD1 (6 bases). Trimming pared 6 bases from V and 8 bases from J, leaving 13 bases between. The CDR3 totals 12 residues. The CDR3, as DNA: TGTGCCAGCAGAGTTCAGGGGATGGAAGCTTTCTTT. It yields the protein CASRVQGMEAFF.

This clonotype was counted only a few times. V and J are TRBV3-1 and TRBJ2-1; 10 nucleotides agree with TRBD2. J gave up 5 bases and V 0 bases, and 10 bases lay outside the gene matches. CDR3 length: 18 residues. The V gene's germline CDR1 is LGHDT and CDR2 YNNKEL (reference sequence). This CDR3 reads CASSQDGGRTSGHNEQFF. The CDR3 bases are TGTGCCAGCAGCCAAGATGGAGGGAGGACTAGCGGACACAATGAGCAGTTCTTC.

This clonotype was recorded many times. The V gene is TRBV6-4, the J gene TRBJ2-6; TRBD2 matches 8 bases. Germline values: CDR1 MRHNA, CDR2 SNTAGT. This CDR3 region has 17 residues. Losses at the gene ends were 3 bases for V and 0 bases for J; bases not matched to a gene: 4. CDR3 loop: CASSERGDLSGANVLTF. The DNA for the CDR3 is TGTGCCAGCAGTGAGCGGGGGGATCTCTCTGGGGCCAACGTCCTGACTTTC.

This clonotype was counted many times. The V call is TRBV10-3, the J call TRBJ2-5; a possible D gene is TRBD1 (6 bases). Trimming shortened V by 3 bases and J by 5 bases, and 10 bases separated the two germline ends. Germline assignment: CDR1 ENHRY and CDR2 SYGVKD. The CDR3 is made up of 13 amino acids. The CDR3 DNA sequence: TGTGCCATCAGTGAACAGGGTTGGGAGACCCAGTACTTC. Translation: CAISEQGWETQYF.

The rearrangement uses TRBV18 and TRBJ2-2; tentatively, D is TRBD2 (6 bases). V was trimmed by 6 bases and J by 8 bases, leaving 7 bases between them. The CDR3 runs 11 residues. Germline V gene lookup returns CDR1 KGHSH and CDR2 LQKENI. The CDR3 bases are TGTGCCAGCTCCGGGAGAGGGGAGCTGTTTTTT. It specifies CASSGRGELFF.

This clonotype turned up a few times. V is TRBV29-1 and J is TRBJ2-5; 9 positions agree with TRBD2. CDR1 is SQVTM, CDR2 ANQGSEA, per germline. Trimming at V came to 3 bases and at J to 5 bases, leaving 4 bases not matched to a gene. This CDR3 has 13 amino acids. The CDR3 region is CSVDGAGGETQYF. The DNA of the CDR3 is TGCAGCGTTGATGGAGCGGGAGGTGAGACCCAGTACTTC.

The CDR3 loop reads CASKTNTGGYEQYF. CDR3 sequence (DNA): TGTGCCAGCAAGACTAATACAGGGGGCTACGAGCAGTACTTC. This rearrangement joins TRBV12-3 or TRBV12-4 to TRBJ2-7; 8 bases are a match to TRBD1. Trimming removed 7 bases from V and 3 bases from J; junction bases left unmatched: 8. This CDR3 is built from 14 residues.

This clonotype was seen many times. V and J are TRBV6-2 or TRBV6-3 and TRBJ2-1; 8 positions agree with TRBD2. The CDR3 extends over 15 amino acids. The V gene's germline CDR1 is MNHEY and CDR2 SVGEGT. Trimming at V came to 0 bases and at J to 4 bases, leaving 2 bases not matched to a gene. CDR3: CASSYSRGAYNEQFF. For the CDR3, the DNA is TGTGCCAGCAGTTACTCGCGGGGGGCTTACAATGAGCAGTTCTTC.

This clonotype was found many times. The gene calls are TRBV5-1 and TRBJ2-1; D is undetermined. Per germline, CDR1 SGHRS and CDR2 YFSETQ. V dropped 3 bases and J dropped 5 bases, with 18 bases sitting between them. The CDR3 is 16 residues long. CDR3 sequence reads: CASSSYHGDFDNEQFF. The CDR3 DNA reads TGCGCCAGCAGCTCCTACCACGGCGACTTCGACAATGAGCAGTTCTTC.

The chain couples TRBV11-2 to TRBJ2-1; weak D call: TRBD2 (6 bases). Per the germline V gene, CDR1 is SGHAT and CDR2 is FQNNGV. V lost 5 bases, J lost 5 bases, and 13 bases lay in between. The CDR3 spans 14 residues. The CDR3 DNA is TGTGCCAGCAGCGTCCGGGACTCACACAATGAGCAGTTCTTC. Translation: CASSVRDSHNEQFF.

V usage is TRBV11-1 and J usage is TRBJ2-7; unclear D gene. Between the trimmed V and J ends, which lost 5 bases and 7 bases, there was a span of 12 bases. Germline-derived CDR1 and CDR2 are SGHAT and FQDESV (reference sequence). CDR3 length equals 12 residues. This CDR3 is CASSVLLKEQYF. In DNA form, the CDR3 reads TGTGCCAGCAGCGTACTTCTGAAGGAGCAGTACTTC.

This clonotype was seen only a few times. The chain carries TRBV11-2 and TRBJ2-1; no clear D. This CDR3 is 13 amino acids long. V lost 5 bases to trimming and J lost 2 bases, with 7 bases between them. The germline V gene has CDR1 SGHAT and CDR2 FQNNGV. This chain's CDR3 is CASSPSTYNEQFF. In DNA form, the CDR3 reads TGTGCCAGCAGCCCCTCCACCTACAATGAGCAGTTCTTC.

This rearrangement joins TRBV5-1 to TRBJ2-1; maybe TRBD1 (7 bases). CDR3 size: 13 residues. Between the trimmed V and J ends, which lost 4 bases and 5 bases, there was a span of 10 bases. Germline loops: CDR1 SGHRS, CDR2 YFSETQ. CDR3 DNA: TGCGCCAGCAGCGCGGGACAGAACAATGAGCAGTTCTTC. The encoded protein is CASSAGQNNEQFF.